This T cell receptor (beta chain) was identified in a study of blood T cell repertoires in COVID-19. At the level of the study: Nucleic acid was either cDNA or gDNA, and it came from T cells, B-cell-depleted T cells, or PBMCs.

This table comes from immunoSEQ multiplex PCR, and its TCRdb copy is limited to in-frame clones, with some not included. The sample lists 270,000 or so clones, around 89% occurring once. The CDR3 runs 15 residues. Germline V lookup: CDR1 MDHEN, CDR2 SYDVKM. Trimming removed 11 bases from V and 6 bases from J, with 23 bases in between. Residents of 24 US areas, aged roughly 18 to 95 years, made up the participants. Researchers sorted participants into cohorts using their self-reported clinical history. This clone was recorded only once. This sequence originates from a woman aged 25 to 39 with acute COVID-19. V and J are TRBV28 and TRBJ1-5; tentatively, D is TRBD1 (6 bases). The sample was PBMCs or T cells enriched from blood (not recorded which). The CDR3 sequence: CARRGGAGGGQPQHF. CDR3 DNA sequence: TGTGCCCGCCGGGGGGGGGCCGGGGGCGGTCAGCCCCAGCATTTT.